Listed here are 18 T cell receptor beta chains from one sample, sequenced in a study of CD8 T cells in Susac syndrome. When the RNA was reverse transcribed, random hexamers were used with an input of about 0.45 to 1 ug. TCRdb analysed the immunoSEQ multiplex PCR reads with MiXCR anew, one entry per CDR3 protein. The sample has approximately 100,000 distinct CDR3 sequences; 92% are singletons. The sample taken for sequencing was CD4+ T cells from PBMCs. The source is a human donor in good health.

The chain uses TRBV7-2 and TRBJ2-7; D uncertain. The CDR3 runs 11 residues. Looked up from germline, CDR1 is SGHTA and CDR2 is FQGNSA. Trimming pared 5 bases from V and 4 bases from J, leaving 6 bases between. The CDR3 region has the DNA TGTGCCAGCAGCAATTATTACGAGCAGTACTTC. It encodes CASSNYYEQYF.

The chain has TRBV29-1 and TRBJ2-7, with D uncertain. The CDR3 is 14 residues long. Per the germline V gene, CDR1 is SQVTM and CDR2 is ANQGSEA. Deletions cut 3 bases from V and 6 bases from J, with 18 bases between. DNA of the CDR3: TGCAGCGTTGATTTAGGCCCAAACCTAACCGAGCAGTACTTC. It is translated as CSVDLGPNLTEQYF.

This chain uses TRBV7-2 with TRBJ1-1; TRBD1 might be the D (6 bases). V gave up 5 bases and J gave up 1 base, with 20 bases separating them. CDR3 length equals 17 residues. CDR1 and CDR2 from the germline V gene are SGHTA and FQGNSA. This CDR3 is CASSRPLRGQPNTEAFF. CDR3 in DNA: TGTGCCAGCAGCCGCCCTCTACGGGGGCAGCCGAACACTGAAGCTTTCTTT.

The CDR3 here is CSARGGQTQAFF. Written as DNA, the CDR3 is TGCAGTGCTAGGGGGGGACAGACACAAGCTTTCTTT. V usage is TRBV20-1 and J usage is TRBJ1-1, with 7 bases aligning to TRBD1. This CDR3 has 12 amino acids. Germline loops: CDR1 DFQATT, CDR2 SNEGSKA (reference sequence). J was trimmed by 9 bases and V by 3 bases; bases with no gene match: 7.

The J gene is TRBJ1-2, the V gene TRBV28, with no clear D. Germline V CDR1 and CDR2: MDHEN, SYDVKM. This CDR3 contains 13 residues. The germline V and J ends were trimmed by 6 bases and 4 bases, with 12 bases remaining between them. CDR3 coding DNA: TGTGCCAGCAGGCGGGTTCCCTCCTATGGCTACACCTTC. Residues: CASRRVPSYGYTF.

The V gene is TRBV7-8, the J gene TRBJ1-5; D gene ambiguous. The CDR3 consists of 13 residues. V lost 5 bases and J 9 bases, leaving 14 bases between the germline ends. The germline V gene has CDR1 SGHVS and CDR2 FQNEAQ. The CDR3 sequence is CASSPGGTGPQHF. The CDR3 bases are TGTGCCAGCAGCCCCGGTGGCACTGGGCCCCAGCATTTT.

V usage is TRBV20-1 and J usage is TRBJ1-4; 8 nucleotides match TRBD1. Germline-derived CDR1 and CDR2 are DFQATT and SNEGSKA (reference sequence). The length of the CDR3 is 13 residues. Trimming cost V 6 bases and J 2 bases; bases outside gene matches: 2. The CDR3 reads CSAGQGTNEKLFF. DNA of the CDR3: TGCAGTGCCGGACAGGGTACTAATGAAAAACTGTTTTTT.

The gene calls are TRBV5-1 and TRBJ2-1, with TRBD1 as a possible D gene (7 bases). Germline CDR1 reads SGHRS; CDR2 reads YFSETQ. The V end lost 0 bases, the J end lost 8 bases, and 18 bases lay between the germline ends. This CDR3 spans 16 amino acids. CDR3 in DNA: TGCGCCAGCAGCTTGGGGGGGAGACAGGGAGGAGATGAGCAGTTCTTC. This translates into CASSLGGRQGGDEQFF.

This chain joins TRBV7-9 and TRBJ2-7, with TRBD1 matching 9 bases. V lost 1 base, J lost 6 bases, and 7 bases stayed unmatched. The CDR3 totals 15 residues. Germline CDR1 reads SEHNR; CDR2 reads FQNEAQ (reference sequence). The CDR3 here is CASSLVSGTGREQYF. CDR3 DNA: TGTGCCAGCAGCTTAGTATCCGGGACAGGGCGCGAGCAGTACTTC. The complete variable domain, with remaining parts taken from reference TRBV7-9 and TRBJ2-7, reads DTGVSQNPRHKITKRGQNVTFRCDPISEHNRLYWYRQTLGQGPEFLTYFQNEAQLEKSRLLSDRFSAERPKGSFSTLEIQRTEQGDSAMYLCASSLVSGTGREQYFGPGTRLTVT.

This clonotype was detected only a few times. This chain connects TRBV7-2 to TRBJ2-3; no clear D gene. The CDR3 length is 14 residues. V gave up 1 base and J gave up 1 base, with 6 bases separating them. CDR1 and CDR2 (germline): SGHTA, FQGNSA. In DNA, the CDR3 is TGTGCCAGCAGCTTAGGGCTCGGCACAGATACGCAGTATTTT. This translates into CASSLGLGTDTQYF. Combining the CDR3 with reference TRBV7-2 and TRBJ2-3 gives the whole variable domain GAGVSQSPSNKVTEKGKDVELRCDPISGHTALYWYRQSLGQGLEFLIYFQGNSAPDKSGLPSDRFSAERTGGSVSTLTIQRTQQEDSAVYLCASSLGLGTDTQYFGPGTRLTVL.

The rearrangement uses TRBV20-1 and TRBJ1-3, with D maybe TRBD1 (5 bases). Per germline, CDR1 DFQATT and CDR2 SNEGSKA (reference sequence). The CDR3 is 14 amino acids. Trimming stripped 3 bases from V and 3 bases from J, with 12 bases between. The DNA of the CDR3 is TGCAGTGCTAGGGGGCAGGGCAGTGGAAACACCATATATTTT. It yields the protein CSARGQGSGNTIYF.

This clonotype was detected a few times. CDR3 sequence (DNA): TGCGCCAGCAGCAGGGGACAGGGTGGAGAGCAGTACTTC. Encoded protein: CASSRGQGGEQYF. The genes are TRBV5-1 and TRBJ2-7; 9 bases agree with TRBD1. There are 13 residues in the CDR3. Unmatched junction bases numbered 6, after V lost 4 bases and J lost 7 bases. Germline loops: CDR1 SGHRS, CDR2 YFSETQ.

The chain combines TRBV6-5 with TRBJ1-1; possible D gene TRBD1, 5 bases. The V gene's germline CDR1 is MNHEY and CDR2 SVGAGI. The CDR3 contains 16 residues. V was cut by 2 bases and J by 5 bases, with 18 bases left in between. The CDR3 loop reads CASSYTPGTKSTEAFF. The CDR3 DNA follows: TGTGCCAGCAGTTACACTCCGGGGACCAAGTCGACTGAAGCTTTCTTT.

The chain uses TRBV15 and TRBJ1-5, with a tentative D call TRBD1 (6 bases). CDR3 length: 19 amino acids. Germline lookup yields CDR1 LNHNV and CDR2 YYDKDF (reference sequence). Trimming cost V 1 base and J 5 bases, with 24 bases left between them. The CDR3 nucleotides read TGTGCCACCAGCAGAGCGCGGGGGCGCGGTCTTCCAGGCTATCAGCCCCAGCATTTT. This gives the protein CATSRARGRGLPGYQPQHF.

V and J are TRBV2 and TRBJ2-2; D is unclear. Deletions cut 1 base from V and 5 bases from J, with 11 bases between. Germline V gene data show CDR1 as SNHLY and CDR2 as FYNNEI. The CDR3 contains 15 residues. The CDR3 region is CASSEGPGGTGELFF. The CDR3 coding sequence is TGTGCCAGCAGTGAAGGACCGGGCGGTACCGGGGAGCTGTTTTTT.

The rearrangement links TRBV30 to TRBJ1-1, with D hard to call. The germline gives CDR1 GTSNPN, CDR2 SVGIG (reference sequence). The CDR3 is 11 residues long. V was pared by 0 bases and J by 8 bases, with 7 bases between. The CDR3 nucleotides read TGTGCCTGGAGTGTGAGGGTCGAAGCTTTCTTT. Its protein product is CAWSVRVEAFF.

The chain combines TRBV27 with TRBJ2-2; D remains unclear. Germline CDR1 is MNHEY and CDR2 is SMNVEV (reference sequence). V was clipped by 0 bases and J by 3 bases, with 8 bases between them. This CDR3 contains 15 residues. CDR3 in DNA: TGTGCCAGCAGTTTATCGCAGACGCACACCGGGGAGCTGTTTTTT. Translating it yields CASSLSQTHTGELFF.

Regarding this clonotype: One end of the junction varies from germline; a read error may be responsible. The chain uses TRBV12-3 or TRBV12-4 and TRBJ2-5; D is undetermined. This CDR3 is 11 amino acids long. The CDR3 spells CASSLEQTQYF. The DNA for the CDR3 is TGTGCCAGCAGCTTAGAGCAGACCCAGTACTTC.